The T cell receptor beta chain described here comes from a study of blood T cell repertoires in COVID-19. Whole-study context: Whether acute or convalescent, the COVID-19 samples came from the United States, Italy and Spain.

The CDR3 contains 15 residues. With 0 bases removed from V and 8 bases from J, the gap between germline ends came to 14 bases. Germline-derived CDR1 and CDR2 are SGDLS and YYNGEE. This clone was counted once. Repertoires were generated with immunoSEQ multiplex PCR, while TCRdb's copy carries only in-frame clones and drops some. The table shows 56,000 or so clones, with about 91% occurring only once. The chain is built from TRBV9 and TRBJ2-2; weak D call: TRBD2 (7 bases). The receptor was isolated from a man aged 50 to 59 with active COVID-19. The sequenced sample was peripheral blood. In DNA, the CDR3 is TGTGCCAGCAGCGTAGGAGTGGGGGGGCCTGGGGAGCTGTTTTTT. Its translation: CASSVGVGGPGELFF.